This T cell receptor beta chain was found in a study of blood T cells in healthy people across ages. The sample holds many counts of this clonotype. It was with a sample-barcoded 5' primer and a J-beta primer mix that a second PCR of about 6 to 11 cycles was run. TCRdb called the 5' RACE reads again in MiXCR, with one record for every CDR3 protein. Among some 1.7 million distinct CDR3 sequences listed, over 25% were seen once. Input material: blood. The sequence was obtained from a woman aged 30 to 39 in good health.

The CDR3 DNA is TGTGCCAGCACCCGGACTTACTCTGGGGCCAACGTCCTGACTTTC. This codes for CASTRTYSGANVLTF. This chain connects TRBV9 to TRBJ2-6; D is possibly TRBD2 (5 bases). The CDR3 totals 15 residues. V was shortened by 6 bases and J by 0 bases, with 10 bases between the two germline ends. Germline CDR1 reads SGDLS; CDR2 reads YYNGEE.